Reported below is one TCR beta chain. The antigen is not known. The sample belongs to a study of cytomegalovirus exposure and HLA in healthy donors. Study in general: In an early release, HLA-typed donors contributed tens of millions of unique TCR sequences. Of 350 to 400 genotyped donors, 81% grouped in the Caucasian-associated ancestry cluster. The study, taken as a whole, reports: Later work found most CMV-associated TCR beta chains apparently HLA-restricted. A later analysis revealed that TCR association rates differed between HLA loci, peaking at DRB1 and bottoming out at HLA-C.

Trimming cost V 1 base and J 3 bases, with 8 bases left between them. This CDR3 has 14 residues. Germline CDR1 SGHTA, CDR2 FQGNSA. PCR primers comprised 60 Vbeta and 13 Jbeta primers. Sequencing was performed with immunoSEQ multiplex PCR; in TCRdb, only in-frame clones are kept and a portion is missing. The sample lists about 62,000 clones; over 75% were seen once. This sequence originates from a man aged 35-49 years in good health and CMV-seronegative. The sequencing input was PBMCs. The chain has TRBV7-2 and TRBJ2-3, with unresolved D. The CDR3 nucleotides read TGTGCCAGCAGCTTAGGTCAGACAACAGATACGCAGTATTTT. Translated, it gives CASSLGQTTDTQYF.